These T cell receptor beta chains were read from a single sample in a study of shared clonotypes between healthy human individuals. Sequenced by immunoSEQ multiplex PCR; TCRdb stores in-frame clones only, minus some. The repertoire has more than 900,000 clones, roughly 74% of them found once; the top ten carry 0.55% to 0.7%. The sequencing sample was made of memory CD4+ T cells from PBMCs. These receptors all stem from a man younger than 35 in good health. Some clones in this sample may be carry-over from other donors' samples. The CDR3 runs from the conserved cysteine through the conserved F or W. D genes are given only for firm matches. Clone size appears in some rows only: once, few, many, or a class for an expanded clone.

clone size: -; J gene: TRBJ1-2; V gene: TRBV5-4; D gene: -; CDR3 DNA: TGTGCCAGCGGACTGAGGACGGGAGTTAACTATGGCTACACCTTC; CDR3 protein: CASGLRTGVNYGYTF
clone size: -; J gene: TRBJ1-5; V gene: TRBV6-6; D gene: TRBD1; CDR3 DNA: TGTGCCAGCAGTTCCCAGGGACAGGGAGAAGGACAGCCCCAGCATTTT; CDR3 protein: CASSSQGQGEGQPQHF
clone size: many; J gene: TRBJ2-1; V gene: TRBV7-9; D gene: TRBD2; CDR3 DNA: TGTGCCAGCAGCTTTTGGACTAGTTTGAACAATGAGCAGTTCTTC; CDR3 protein: CASSFWTSLNNEQFF
clone size: -; J gene: TRBJ1-2; V gene: TRBV5-1; D gene: -; CDR3 DNA: TGCGCCAGCAGCTTGGGATCGTTCACAGATCAAGGCTACACCTTC; CDR3 protein: CASSLGSFTDQGYTF
clone size: -; J gene: TRBJ2-7; V gene: TRBV28; D gene: -; CDR3 DNA: TGTGCCAGCAGCCGAACAAACCTCTACGAGCAGTACTTC; CDR3 protein: CASSRTNLYEQYF
clone size: -; J gene: TRBJ2-5; V gene: TRBV7-9; D gene: -; CDR3 DNA: TGTGCCAGCAGCGTCGGAGGGGCGTACCAAGAGACCCAGTACTTC; CDR3 protein: CASSVGGAYQETQYF
clone size: few; J gene: TRBJ1-1; V gene: TRBV19; D gene: -; CDR3 DNA: TGTGCCAGTGGTCCCGTAGACCGCGCTGAAGCTTTCTTT; CDR3 protein: CASGPVDRAEAFF
clone size: -; J gene: TRBJ2-5; V gene: TRBV7-3; D gene: -; CDR3 DNA: TGTGCCAGCAGCAGAACGGGAGTCGAGACCCAGTACTTC; CDR3 protein: CASSRTGVETQYF
clone size: -; J gene: TRBJ2-1; V gene: TRBV7-3; D gene: -; CDR3 DNA: TGTGCCAGCAGCTCTACTCTTTACAATGAGCAGTTCTTC; CDR3 protein: CASSSTLYNEQFF
clone size: -; J gene: TRBJ1-3; V gene: TRBV27; D gene: -; CDR3 DNA: TGTGCCAGCAGTTTACCCCCCCTCGTGACCGGGTCGCGAAACACCATATATTTT; CDR3 protein: CASSLPPLVTGSRNTIYF
clone size: -; J gene: TRBJ2-1; V gene: TRBV4-1; D gene: -; CDR3 DNA: TGCGCCAGCAGCCTAGCGGAGACGACCTACAATGAGCAGTTCTTC; CDR3 protein: CASSLAETTYNEQFF
clone size: -; J gene: TRBJ2-1; V gene: TRBV5-4; D gene: TRBD2; CDR3 DNA: TGTGCCAGCAGCCAAGCGGGAGGCTCCTACAATGAGCAGTTCTTC; CDR3 protein: CASSQAGGSYNEQFF
clone size: many; J gene: TRBJ1-3; V gene: TRBV13; D gene: -; CDR3 DNA: TGTGCCAGCAGCCCTTGGCAGGGTTCTGGAAACACCATATATTTT; CDR3 protein: CASSPWQGSGNTIYF
clone size: -; J gene: TRBJ1-5; V gene: TRBV5-1; D gene: -; CDR3 DNA: TGCGCCAGCAGCTTGTTGGCGGGGGATCAGCCCCAGCATTTT; CDR3 protein: CASSLLAGDQPQHF
clone size: -; J gene: TRBJ2-2; V gene: TRBV27; D gene: -; CDR3 DNA: TGTGCCACCACCCCGAGCAGGAGACTCTACACCGGGGAGCTGTTTTTT; CDR3 protein: CATTPSRRLYTGELFF
clone size: -; J gene: TRBJ1-1; V gene: TRBV5-1; D gene: -; CDR3 DNA: TGCGCCAGCAGCTTTGGCTCGACAGGTGGCACTGAAGCTTTCTTT; CDR3 protein: CASSFGSTGGTEAFF
clone size: -; J gene: TRBJ2-1; V gene: TRBV9; D gene: -; CDR3 DNA: TGTGCCAGCAGCGGGGACCCATGGGCCGATGAGCAGTTCTTC; CDR3 protein: CASSGDPWADEQFF
clone size: -; J gene: TRBJ1-1; V gene: TRBV7-2; D gene: TRBD1; CDR3 DNA: TGTGCCAGCAGCCGACAGGGTACAACTGAAGCTTTCTTT; CDR3 protein: CASSRQGTTEAFF
clone size: -; J gene: TRBJ2-2; V gene: TRBV11-2; D gene: -; CDR3 DNA: TGTGCCAGCAGGGCCATTTCATCCGGTGCGAACACCAGGGAGCTGTTTTTT; CDR3 protein: CASRAISSGANTRELFF
clone size: -; J gene: TRBJ2-7; V gene: TRBV30; D gene: TRBD2; CDR3 DNA: TGTGCCTGGAGTGGGGCCAGGTCGGGAGGCGGCGAGCAGTACTTC; CDR3 protein: CAWSGARSGGGEQYF
clone size: few; J gene: TRBJ2-5; V gene: TRBV30; D gene: -; CDR3 DNA: TGTGCCTGGAGAATGGGGTTGGGGCAGTACTTC; CDR3 protein: CAWRMGLGQYF
clone size: -; J gene: TRBJ2-1; V gene: TRBV25-1; D gene: -; CDR3 DNA: TGTGCCAGCAGTGAAAGCGGCTACTACAATGAGCAGTTCTTC; CDR3 protein: CASSESGYYNEQFF
clone size: few; J gene: TRBJ2-3; V gene: TRBV7-3; D gene: TRBD2; CDR3 DNA: TGTGCCAGCAGCTACCACGGGACTAGCGGTACAGATACGCAGTATTTT; CDR3 protein: CASSYHGTSGTDTQYF
clone size: -; J gene: TRBJ1-2; V gene: TRBV4-1; D gene: TRBD1; CDR3 DNA: TGCGCCAGCAGCCAAGATCCAAACAGGGGGATCTATGGCTACACCTTC; CDR3 protein: CASSQDPNRGIYGYTF
clone size: -; J gene: TRBJ1-2; V gene: TRBV9; D gene: -; CDR3 DNA: TGTGCCAGCAGCCAGGTTGGGCGCAACTATGGCTACACCTTC; CDR3 protein: CASSQVGRNYGYTF
clone size: -; J gene: TRBJ1-1; V gene: TRBV2; D gene: -; CDR3 DNA: TGTGCCAGCAGTGGTGGGGGGGGAGGCACTGAAGCTTTCTTT; CDR3 protein: CASSGGGGGTEAFF
clone size: -; J gene: TRBJ2-1; V gene: TRBV14; D gene: TRBD1; CDR3 DNA: TGTGCCAGCAGCCAATTTATGAGGACAGGGGGCTACAATGAGCAGTTCTTC; CDR3 protein: CASSQFMRTGGYNEQFF
clone size: -; J gene: TRBJ2-7; V gene: TRBV5-4; D gene: -; CDR3 DNA: TGTGCCAGCAGCATTAGTGGCTTAAGCTCCTACGAGCAGTACTTC; CDR3 protein: CASSISGLSSYEQYF
clone size: -; J gene: TRBJ2-1; V gene: TRBV9; D gene: TRBD2; CDR3 DNA: TGTGCCAGCAGCGCTAGCGGGAGAAGCCCCTACAATGAGCAGTTCTTC; CDR3 protein: CASSASGRSPYNEQFF
clone size: -; J gene: TRBJ2-1; V gene: TRBV2; D gene: -; CDR3 DNA: TGTGCCAGCGGTGATCGGCGGGACAATGAGCAGTTCTTC; CDR3 protein: CASGDRRDNEQFF
clone size: many; J gene: TRBJ1-2; V gene: TRBV13; D gene: -; CDR3 DNA: TGTGCCAGCAGCGTAACTATAGGGTCGATTTCGGGTTTT; CDR3 protein: CASSVTIGSISGF
clone size: few; J gene: TRBJ2-1; V gene: TRBV5-1; D gene: -; CDR3 DNA: TGCGCCAGCAGCTTGGGGTTCATTACAAATGAGCAGTTCTTC; CDR3 protein: CASSLGFITNEQFF
clone size: -; J gene: TRBJ2-7; V gene: TRBV20-1; D gene: -; CDR3 DNA: TGCAGTGCTAGAAGGGCTTACGAGCAGTACTTC; CDR3 protein: CSARRAYEQYF
clone size: -; J gene: TRBJ2-5; V gene: TRBV4-2; D gene: TRBD2; CDR3 DNA: TGTGCCAGCAGCCAAGACCCTAGCGGGAGTGAGACCCAGTACTTC; CDR3 protein: CASSQDPSGSETQYF
clone size: -; J gene: TRBJ1-1; V gene: TRBV7-2; D gene: -; CDR3 DNA: TGTGCCAGCAGCTTAGATCTGGGTAGGAACACTGAAGCTTTCTTT; CDR3 protein: CASSLDLGRNTEAFF
clone size: -; J gene: TRBJ2-3; V gene: TRBV20-1; D gene: -; CDR3 DNA: TGCAGTGCTAGAGTAGCAGATACGCAGTATTTT; CDR3 protein: CSARVADTQYF
clone size: -; J gene: TRBJ1-3; V gene: TRBV6-6; D gene: -; CDR3 DNA: TGTGCCAGCAGTTACCGTCCGACAGACTCTGGAAACACCATATATTTT; CDR3 protein: CASSYRPTDSGNTIYF
clone size: -; J gene: TRBJ2-7; V gene: TRBV6-1; D gene: TRBD2; CDR3 DNA: TGTGCCAGCACTGCGGGAGGGTACTCCTACGAGCAGTACTTC; CDR3 protein: CASTAGGYSYEQYF
clone size: few; J gene: TRBJ2-1; V gene: TRBV7-9; D gene: -; CDR3 DNA: TGTGCCAGCAGCTTACCCACCCGGTATGAGCAGTTCTTC; CDR3 protein: CASSLPTRYEQFF
clone size: -; J gene: TRBJ1-2; V gene: TRBV25-1; D gene: -; CDR3 DNA: TGTGCCAGCAGTGATTGGGTGGGCTACACCTTC; CDR3 protein: CASSDWVGYTF
clone size: -; J gene: TRBJ2-3; V gene: TRBV5-6; D gene: TRBD1; CDR3 DNA: TGTGCCAGCAGCTGGGAGACAGGGGGGACGAATACGCAGTATTTT; CDR3 protein: CASSWETGGTNTQYF
clone size: many; J gene: TRBJ2-4; V gene: TRBV5-4; D gene: -; CDR3 DNA: TGTGCCAGCAGCCCTCCTGGGAGAGCCAAAAACATTCAGTACTTC; CDR3 protein: CASSPPGRAKNIQYF
clone size: few; J gene: TRBJ1-5; V gene: TRBV28; D gene: -; CDR3 DNA: TGTGCCAGCAGTTTACCCACGGGGGTCCGACCCCAGCATTTT; CDR3 protein: CASSLPTGVRPQHF
clone size: -; J gene: TRBJ1-2; V gene: TRBV10-3; D gene: -; CDR3 DNA: TGTGCCATCAGTGAGTCGTGGGACACAGATGGCTACACCTTC; CDR3 protein: CAISESWDTDGYTF
clone size: -; J gene: TRBJ1-3; V gene: TRBV5-6; D gene: -; CDR3 DNA: -; CDR3 protein: CASSLEVGAGNTVYF
clone size: -; J gene: TRBJ2-1; V gene: TRBV11-3; D gene: TRBD1; CDR3 DNA: TGTGCCAGCAGCTCCGGACAGGGACCCCTTGATGAGCAGTTCTTC; CDR3 protein: CASSSGQGPLDEQFF
clone size: -; J gene: TRBJ1-1; V gene: TRBV28; D gene: TRBD1; CDR3 DNA: TGTGCCAGCAGGCCAACAGGGGGCCTAGGAACTGAAGCTTTCTTT; CDR3 protein: CASRPTGGLGTEAFF